Shown below are 8 T cell receptor beta chains from a single sample sequenced in a study of neurological immune-mediated disorders. TCRdb processed the 5' RACE reads anew with MiXCR; each CDR3 protein has one entry. The sample lists roughly 80,000 distinct CDR3 sequences, under 10% seen once, with about 1.7% in the top ten. Sequences were obtained from PBMCs. The receptors were sampled from a man between 45 and 60 years old in good health.

This clonotype was seen many times. The chain links TRBV29-1 to TRBJ1-2; D call uncertain. This CDR3 spans 13 amino acids. V was trimmed by 6 bases and J by 5 bases, leaving 16 bases between them. Germline V lookup: CDR1 SQVTM, CDR2 ANQGSEA. CDR3 loop: CSVKAPERYGYTF. Here the CDR3 DNA reads TGCAGCGTAAAGGCCCCTGAGAGATATGGCTACACCTTC.

This clonotype was seen a few times. The chain recombines TRBV7-9 with TRBJ2-7, with 15 bases identical to TRBD2. V shed 5 bases, J shed 0 bases, and the junction held 11 bases outside the gene matches. CDR1 SEHNR and CDR2 FQNEAQ come from the germline V gene (reference sequence). The CDR3 consists of 19 residues. The CDR3 bases are TGTGCCAGCAGCCCCACCGGGACTAGCGGGGGGCAGAGCTCCTACGAGCAGTACTTC. It translates to CASSPTGTSGGQSSYEQYF.

This clonotype was observed many times. This may be a read error: a much more frequent sequence differs by one nucleotide. This chain links TRBV2 with TRBJ2-3; 8 bases fit TRBD2. CDR1 and CDR2 (germline): SNHLY, FYNNEI. The CDR3 has 12 residues. V shed 6 bases and J 6 bases; nucleotides not matched to a gene: 2. The CDR3 DNA follows: TGTGCCAGCAGCCCTAGCGGGGATACGCAGTATTTT. It is translated as CASSPSGDTQYF.

This clonotype came up many times. This chain uses TRBV7-2 with TRBJ2-7, with TRBD2 matching 13 bases. V gave up 5 bases and J gave up 12 bases; unmatched junction bases: 13. The CDR3 has 15 amino acids. Germline V lookup: CDR1 SGHTA, CDR2 FQGNSA. The CDR3 nucleotides are TGTGCCAGCAGCCCCCTGATCGGACTAGCGGGAGTTTGGTACTTC. Encoded protein: CASSPLIGLAGVWYF.

Turning to this clonotype: This could be a read error, since a much larger clone is one nucleotide away. The chain couples TRBV18 to TRBJ1-6; D uncertain. The CDR3 spans 16 residues. Trimming cost V 1 base and J 0 bases, with 7 bases left between them. Germline V gene lookup returns CDR1 KGHSH and CDR2 LQKENI. The DNA for the CDR3 is TGTGCCAGCTCACCACAGCTACTCTCCTATAATTCACCCCTCCACTTT. It specifies CASSPQLLSYNSPLHF. The whole variable domain, remainder taken from reference TRBV18 and TRBJ1-6, is NAGVMQNPRHLVRRRGQEARLRCSPMKGHSHVYWYRQLPEEGLKFMVYLQKENIIDESGMPKERFSAEFPKEGPSILRIQQVVRGDSAAYFCASSPQLLSYNSPLHFGNGTRLTVT.

In its sample, this clonotype was seen many times. The chain links TRBV2 to TRBJ2-3; 8 nucleotides match TRBD2. V trimming: 6 bases; J trimming: 4 bases; junction bases outside the gene matches: 15. The CDR3 has 17 amino acids. Per germline, CDR1 SNHLY and CDR2 FYNNEI. The CDR3 reads CASRETGTSLPPDTQYF. CDR3 sequence (DNA): TGTGCCAGCAGGGAAACCGGGACTAGTCTTCCCCCAGATACGCAGTATTTT.

This clonotype was counted ten times or more. This chain connects TRBV7-2 to TRBJ2-3; D is ambiguous. The CDR3 is 15 residues long. V was cut by 1 base and J by 5 bases, with 13 bases left in between. Germline CDR1 and CDR2: SGHTA and FQGNSA. The CDR3: CASSLETLRVDTQYF. CDR3 bases: TGTGCCAGCAGCTTAGAGACTCTCCGGGTAGATACGCAGTATTTT. Combining the CDR3 with reference TRBV7-2 and TRBJ2-3 gives the whole variable domain GAGVSQSPSNKVTEKGKDVELRCDPISGHTALYWYRQSLGQGLEFLIYFQGNSAPDKSGLPSDRFSAERTGGSVSTLTIQRTQQEDSAVYLCASSLETLRVDTQYFGPGTRLTVL.

This clonotype was picked up many times. The chain carries TRBV28 and TRBJ2-7; tentatively, D is TRBD1 (6 bases). The CDR3 totals 14 residues. The germline V gene encodes CDR1 MDHEN and CDR2 SYDVKM. V dropped 6 bases and J dropped 2 bases, with 14 bases sitting between them. The CDR3 DNA is TGTGCCAGCAGATCAGCAGGGGTCCCCTACGAGCAGTACTTC. Protein: CASRSAGVPYEQYF.